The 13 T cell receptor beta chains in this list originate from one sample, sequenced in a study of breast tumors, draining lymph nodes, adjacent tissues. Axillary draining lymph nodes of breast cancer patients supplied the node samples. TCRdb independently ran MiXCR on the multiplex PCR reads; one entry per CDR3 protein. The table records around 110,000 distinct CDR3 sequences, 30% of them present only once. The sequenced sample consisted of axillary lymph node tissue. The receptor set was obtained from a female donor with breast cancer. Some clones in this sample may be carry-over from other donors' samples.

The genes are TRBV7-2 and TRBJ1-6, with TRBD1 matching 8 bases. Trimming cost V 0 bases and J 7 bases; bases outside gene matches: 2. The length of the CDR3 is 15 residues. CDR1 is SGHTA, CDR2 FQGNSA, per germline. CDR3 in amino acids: CASSLADRGNSPLHF. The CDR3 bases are TGTGCCAGCAGCTTAGCCGACAGGGGCAATTCACCCCTCCACTTT. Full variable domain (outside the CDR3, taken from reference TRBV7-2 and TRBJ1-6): GAGVSQSPSNKVTEKGKDVELRCDPISGHTALYWYRQSLGQGLEFLIYFQGNSAPDKSGLPSDRFSAERTGGSVSTLTIQRTQQEDSAVYLCASSLADRGNSPLHFGNGTRLTVT.

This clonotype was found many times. CDR3 in amino acids: CSASVGLQGFQQYF. The DNA of the CDR3 is TGCAGTGCTAGTGTGGGACTACAGGGCTTTCAGCAGTACTTC. The chain joins TRBV20-1 to TRBJ2-7; D might be TRBD2 (7 bases). With 3 bases removed from V and 8 bases from J, the gap between germline ends came to 20 bases. Germline values: CDR1 DFQATT, CDR2 SNEGSKA (reference sequence). CDR3 length: 14 amino acids.

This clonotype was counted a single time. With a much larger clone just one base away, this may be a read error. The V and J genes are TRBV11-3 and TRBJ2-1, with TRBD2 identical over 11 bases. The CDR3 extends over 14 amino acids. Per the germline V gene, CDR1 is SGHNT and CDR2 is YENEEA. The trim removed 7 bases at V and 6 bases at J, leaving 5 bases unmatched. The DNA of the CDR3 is TGTGCCAGCACGAGTCTAGCGGGAGGCAATGAGCAGTTCTTC. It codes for CASTSLAGGNEQFF. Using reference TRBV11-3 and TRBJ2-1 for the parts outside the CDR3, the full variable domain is EAGVVQSPRYKIIEKKQPVAFWCNPISGHNTLYWYLQNLGQGPELLIRYENEEAVDDSQLPKDRFSAERLKGVDSTLKIQPAELGDSAVYLCASTSLAGGNEQFFGPGTRLTVL.

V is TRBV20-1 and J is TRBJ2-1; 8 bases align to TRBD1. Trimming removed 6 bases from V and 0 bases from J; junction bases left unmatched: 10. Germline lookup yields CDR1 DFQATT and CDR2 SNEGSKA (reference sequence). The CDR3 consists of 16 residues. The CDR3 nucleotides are TGCAGTGCCAGTACACACAGGGGGAGCTCCTACAATGAGCAGTTCTTC. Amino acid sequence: CSASTHRGSSYNEQFF.

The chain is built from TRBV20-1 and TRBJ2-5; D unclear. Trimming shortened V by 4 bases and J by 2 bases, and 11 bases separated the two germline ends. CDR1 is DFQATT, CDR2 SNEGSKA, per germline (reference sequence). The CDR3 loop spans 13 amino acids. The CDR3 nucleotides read TGCAGTGCTATAATCACCGGGCAAGAGACCCAGTACTTC. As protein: CSAIITGQETQYF.

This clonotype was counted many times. DNA of the CDR3: TGTGCCAGCAGCCTTTCTAGCGCGAGGACAAGATTTTCCTACGAGCAGTACTTC. Translating gives CASSLSSARTRFSYEQYF. The chain carries TRBV3-1 and TRBJ2-7; maybe TRBD2 (6 bases). The germline V gene encodes CDR1 LGHDT and CDR2 YNNKEL (reference sequence). CDR3 size: 18 residues. V was pared by 4 bases and J by 1 base, with 23 bases between.

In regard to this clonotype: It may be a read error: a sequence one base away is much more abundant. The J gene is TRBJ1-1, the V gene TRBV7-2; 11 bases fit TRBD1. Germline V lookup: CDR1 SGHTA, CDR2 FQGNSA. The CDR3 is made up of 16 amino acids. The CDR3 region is CASSLADRGLNTGAFF. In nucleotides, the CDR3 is TGTGCCAGCAGCTTAGCGGACAGGGGGCTAAACACTGGAGCTTTCTTT.

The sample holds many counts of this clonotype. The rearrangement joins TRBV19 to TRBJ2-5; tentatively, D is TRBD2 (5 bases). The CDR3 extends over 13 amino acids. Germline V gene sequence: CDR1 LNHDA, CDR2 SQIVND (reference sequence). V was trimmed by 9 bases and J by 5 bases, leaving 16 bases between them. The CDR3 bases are TGTGCCAGCCTTACCCCCGGCGGGGAGACCCAGTACTTC. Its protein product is CASLTPGGETQYF.

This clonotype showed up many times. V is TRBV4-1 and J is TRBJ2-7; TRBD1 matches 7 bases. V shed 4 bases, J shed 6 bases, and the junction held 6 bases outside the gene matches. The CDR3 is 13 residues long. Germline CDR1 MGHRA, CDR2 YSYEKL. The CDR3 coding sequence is TGCGCCAGCAGCCCCTCGACAGGGTTCGAGCAGTACTTC. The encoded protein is CASSPSTGFEQYF.

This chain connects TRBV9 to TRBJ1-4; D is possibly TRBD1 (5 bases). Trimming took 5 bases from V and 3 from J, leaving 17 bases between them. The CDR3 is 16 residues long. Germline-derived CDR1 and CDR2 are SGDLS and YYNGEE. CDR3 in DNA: TGTGCCAGCAGTGGGGACTTAGGGTTGTCTAATGAAAAACTGTTTTTT. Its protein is CASSGDLGLSNEKLFF.

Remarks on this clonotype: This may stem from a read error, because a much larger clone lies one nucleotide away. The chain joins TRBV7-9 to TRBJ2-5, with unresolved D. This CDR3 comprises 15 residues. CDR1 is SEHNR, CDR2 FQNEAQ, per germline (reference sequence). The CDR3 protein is CASSPHQGGLETQHF. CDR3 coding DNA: TGTGCCAGCAGCCCGCATCAAGGTGGGCTTGAGACCCAGCACTTC.

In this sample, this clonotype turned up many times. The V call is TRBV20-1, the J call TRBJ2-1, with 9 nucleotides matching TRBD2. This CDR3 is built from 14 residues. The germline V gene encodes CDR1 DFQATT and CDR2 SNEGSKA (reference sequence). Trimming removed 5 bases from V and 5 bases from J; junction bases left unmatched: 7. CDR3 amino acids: CSACSGSVHNEQFF. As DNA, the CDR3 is TGCAGTGCTTGTAGCGGGAGTGTGCACAATGAGCAGTTCTTC.

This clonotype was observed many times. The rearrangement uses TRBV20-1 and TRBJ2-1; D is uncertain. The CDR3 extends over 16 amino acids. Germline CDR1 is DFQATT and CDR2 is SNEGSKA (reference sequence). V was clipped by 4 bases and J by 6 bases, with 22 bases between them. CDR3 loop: CSATHRPAGQVNEQFF. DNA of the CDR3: TGCAGTGCTACACACCGACCGGCTGGGCAAGTCAATGAGCAGTTCTTC.